This T cell receptor (beta chain) was identified during a study of T cell repertoires in cytomegalovirus infection. This clonotype was observed a few times. TCRdb re-derived calls from the reads in MiXCR, one entry per CDR3 protein. This sample has some 440,000 distinct CDR3 sequences; approximately 32% occur once, and the top ten carry about 13%. Germline values: CDR1 MGHRA, CDR2 YSYEKL. The CDR3 covers 15 residues. V shed 1 base and J 2 bases; nucleotides not matched to a gene: 0. Sequenced material: PBMCs. The source of this sequence is a human donor in good health (CMV status not recorded). Some clones in this sample may be carry-over from other donors' samples. The gene calls are TRBV4-1 and TRBJ2-7, with 12 positions matching TRBD1. Here the CDR3 reads CASSQGDRGPYEQYF. Written as DNA, the CDR3 is TGCGCCAGCAGCCAAGGGGACAGGGGGCCCTACGAGCAGTACTTC.